Below, one T cell receptor beta chain is given with its context. Its binding antigen is unknown. Base qualities are not recorded, but no much larger clone differs from it by a single base. The record originates from a study of shared T cell receptors in the human thymus (dated by TCRdb to the early 2020s). Regarding the research as a whole: The study examined how self-reactive, shared T-cell receptor alpha chains are generated in the human thymus.

Receptor libraries were prepared by the immunoSEQ multiplex PCR assay. Not all clones reach the TCRdb copy of this immuneACCESS table, which keeps in-frame sequences only. Checked studies attribute under half of the gap to unresolved V genes and leave the rest unexplained. This sample has about 610,000 clones in its table, and roughly 90% of those were observed once. 0.0095% to 0.012% of the sample comes from the top ten. From the germline V gene (reference sequence), CDR1 is SEHNR and CDR2 is FQNEAQ. The CDR3 holds 17 amino acids from the cysteine to the phenylalanine. Just the 51-base CDR3 DNA is kept, in frame starting at base 1. Here V drops 1 base and J drops 0 bases, and the junction holds 6 bases not matched to any gene. The data were also submitted as part of a second study, on human thymus T cells. As the second paper documents: The donors were immunologically healthy infants in Finland who had open corrective cardiac surgery for congenital heart defects. The thymus tissue came from surgical resects taken out during corrective cardiac surgery. Biased V and J gene segment usage appeared to be present in both thymic and peripheral blood repertoires. The related research reported highly overlapping thymic TCR repertoires among unrelated individuals. TCR alpha and beta repertoires from roughly 8 infant thymus samples and four related peripheral blood samples were characterized in the study. Donor ages ranging from about 7 to 250 days were recorded, and roughly six male and a couple of female infants were included in the cohort. Thymocytes were released mechanically from tissue and stored at -70 °C as pellets of 10-30 million cells. A QIAsymphony instrument was used to extract genomic DNA from the frozen cell pellets. The immunoSEQ multiplex PCR assay was used to amplify the TCRB and TCRAD loci from a standardized quantity of quality-controlled genomic DNA. The amplicons spanned the V(D)J region and were long enough to cover the CDR3 and allow V and J genes to be identified. The commercial immunoSEQ service was used to sequence amplicons on an Illumina platform. Corrections for primer bias and sequencing errors followed previously described methods, while TCRAD and TCRB definitions were based on the IMGT database. Analysis of the repertoires was done with immunoSEQ Analyzer 3.0 and VDJTools and included basic statistics, V/J segment usage, diversity estimates, rarefaction and pairwise overlap. Diversity was estimated using the Chao1, ChaoE, Efron-Thisted, Shannon and inverse Simpson indices, and was also estimated on datasets down-sampled to the size of the smallest sample. Repertoire overlap was determined by strict matching of CDR3 nucleotide sequence, V gene and J gene, and Jaccard-based multidimensional scaling clustering was applied. On average, thymus samples yielded hundreds of thousands of unique TCRB clonotypes, whereas blood samples yielded some 92,000.

The TCR comes from a boy under two years old with a congenital heart defect. Donor details come from another sample of the same person, matched by shared clones. In this chain, TRBV7-9 is recombined with TRBJ1-3; 7 bases in the middle match TRBD1. Sequenced input: thymocytes. The CDR3 sequence is CASSLGQGEISGNTIYF. The nucleotides read TGTGCCAGCAGCTTAGGGCAGGGGGAAATCTCTGGAAACACCATATATTTT.